This record concerns one T cell receptor beta chain sequence. The antigen this receptor binds is unknown. No per-base quality is available; no much larger clone lies one base away. This sample is drawn from a study of T-cell memory formation after mild COVID-19 (dated by TCRdb to about 2021). In the study overall: TCR sequence clusters from the two donors were found to be largely donor specific. In two donors, T-cell clones that expanded and contracted after mild COVID-19 were tracked by sequencing TCRalpha and TCRbeta repertoires over time. Two young, previously healthy adult volunteers made up the cohort, one male and one female. Results and caveats for the whole study, not just this receptor: The study covered only two mild cases, and larger cohorts including severe cases with pre-infection samples were considered necessary. Clones contracting from day 15 to 85 had balanced CD4/CD8 phenotypes, while a second wave expanding from day 15 to 37 was biased towards CD4+. SARS-CoV-2 specificity was not confirmed for the second-wave clones peaking on day 37. Contracting CD4+ clones were found mainly in CM and EM memory subsets, while CD8+ clones were enriched in EMRA. The detection of some responding clones in pre-infection memory suggests that pre-existing cross-reactive memory T cells joined the SARS-CoV-2 response.

Sequencing took place on an Illumina NovaSeq 6000. Using 5'RACE with constant-segment primers, TCRalpha and TCRbeta cDNA libraries were constructed, with sample barcodes and unique molecular identifiers added in the process. RNA was extracted from every sample with Trizol reagent. Libraries were amplified in two PCR steps, with a second sample barcode and Illumina TruSeq adapters added in the second step. Sequencing of the libraries was done on an Illumina NovaSeq, producing 2 x 150 bp paired-end reads. The published analysis was carried out like this. The reads were demultiplexed and collapsed into UMI-guided consensus sequences using migec v1.2.7. Using mixcr v2.1.11, UMI consensuses were aligned to TRA and TRB V and J templates and then assembled into clonotypes. Clonotypes were classified as expanded or contracted when called significant by both edgeR and NoisET, with noise models trained on biological replicates. edgeR calls used a false discovery rate-adjusted p below 0.01 and a log2 fold-change threshold of 1. PCA with hierarchical clustering of max-normalized trajectories of the 1000 most abundant clonotypes was used as exploratory dynamics analysis. The CD4 or CD8 phenotype of responding clones was assigned using the separately sequenced CD4+ and CD8+ repertoires. Through fastp at Q25 and MiXCR, TCRdb rebuilt clones from the public reads, retaining in-frame beta chains. Rows merge per CDR3 protein into single entries with the most common DNA and genes. The V and J calls follow TCRdb's processing rather than the paper's. Across this sample there are 550,000 to 650,000 distinct CDR3 sequences, with 15% to 20% seen only once. Around 8.1% of the sample comes from the top ten.

Ficoll-Paque density gradient centrifugation was the method used to isolate PBMCs. CDR1 and CDR2 are drawn from the germline V gene: KGHDR, SFDVKD. Including cysteine and phenylalanine, the CDR3 has 14 amino acids. Left in the record is the CDR3 DNA by itself, 42 bases read in frame from the first base. From V the trimming removes 6 bases and from J it removes 4 bases, while the gene matches leave 7 bases of the junction unaccounted for. The rearranged segments are TRBV24-1 and TRBJ1-2; TRBD1 matches 7 bases in the middle. Sequencing used PBMCs or a T cell subset sorted from them (not recorded which). The TCR was taken from an adult woman who had mild COVID-19 (a few samples of this study predate the infection). The sample titles of this study are shuffled in the database, so cell type and time point are left out; the donor was told from shared clones. The CDR3 here reads CATSTRGQSYGYTF. The DNA sequence follows: TGTGCCACCAGTACGAGGGGGCAAAGCTATGGCTACACCTTC.